Listed here are 26 T cell receptor beta chains from one sample, sequenced in a study of cytomegalovirus exposure and HLA in healthy donors. 60 Vbeta and 13 Jbeta primers were used in PCR. Generated by immunoSEQ multiplex PCR, the TCRdb table keeps only in-frame clones and is missing some. Seen here are approximately 77,000 clones, around 76% observed once, and the top ten hold 12%. The specimen sequenced was PBMCs. The receptor set was obtained from a male donor in good health and CMV-seropositive.

This sequence joins TRBV9 and TRBJ2-1, with 9 positions matching TRBD2. Germline CDR1 is SGDLS and CDR2 is YYNGEE. V shed 1 base and J 5 bases; nucleotides not matched to a gene: 4. CDR3 length equals 15 residues. This CDR3 is CASSVLSSGDNEQFF. The CDR3 DNA sequence: TGTGCCAGCAGCGTATTGTCTAGCGGGGACAATGAGCAGTTCTTC.

V gene TRBV28 combines with J gene TRBJ2-6; tentatively, D is TRBD2 (5 bases). The CDR3 runs 17 residues. The V gene lost 6 bases and the J gene lost 0 bases, with 15 bases spanning the gap. Germline V gene sequence: CDR1 MDHEN, CDR2 SYDVKM. Here the CDR3 DNA reads TGTGCCAGCAGCCCCCCCGGACTTCTCTCTGGGGCCAACGTCCTGACTTTC. This translates into CASSPPGLLSGANVLTF.

This clone came up a few times. This chain connects TRBV5-1 to TRBJ2-2; a possible D gene is TRBD1 (5 bases). Germline V gene lookup returns CDR1 SGHRS and CDR2 YFSETQ. The CDR3 consists of 13 residues. V was shortened by 0 bases and J by 5 bases, with 5 bases between the two germline ends. The CDR3 bases are TGCGCCAGCAGCTTGGCAGGGACCGGGGAGCTGTTTTTT. Residues: CASSLAGTGELFF.

This chain joins TRBV6-1 and TRBJ1-5; perhaps TRBD1 as D (5 bases). V was clipped by 6 bases and J by 0 bases, with 9 bases between them. Germline-derived CDR1 and CDR2 are MNHNS and SASEGT. The CDR3 is made up of 14 amino acids. CDR3 amino acids: CASRAGNSNQPQHF. CDR3 nucleotide sequence: TGTGCCAGCAGGGCAGGGAATAGCAATCAGCCCCAGCATTTT.

This sequence joins TRBV5-6 and TRBJ1-1; D may be TRBD1 (6 bases). The length of the CDR3 is 16 residues. The V end lost 2 bases, the J end lost 0 bases, and 14 bases lay between the germline ends. Germline V gene sequence: CDR1 SGHDT, CDR2 YYEEEE. Here the CDR3 DNA reads TGTGCCAGCAGCTTTCTGTGGGACACCATGAACACTGAAGCTTTCTTT. This sequence encodes CASSFLWDTMNTEAFF.

This rearrangement joins TRBV25-1 to TRBJ1-2, with D possibly TRBD1 on 6 matching bases. Germline assignment: CDR1 MGHDK and CDR2 SYGVNS. The length of the CDR3 is 12 residues. The V gene lost 5 bases and the J gene lost 7 bases, with 11 bases spanning the gap. The CDR3 nucleotides read TGTGCCAGCAGTAAATTACAGGGTGGCTACACCTTC. As protein: CASSKLQGGYTF.

With regard to this clone: The sample carries other DNA sequences with the same CDR3. This rearrangement joins TRBV4-2 to TRBJ1-5; a weak D match, TRBD1 (5 bases). The CDR3 runs to 15 residues. In germline, CDR1 is LGHNA, CDR2 YNFKEQ. V shed 0 bases and J shed 4 bases, with 10 bases lying between them. Here the CDR3 reads CASSQEQGPNQPQHF. CDR3 coding DNA: TGTGCCAGCAGCCAAGAGCAGGGCCCGAATCAGCCCCAGCATTTT.

Points on this clone: At one boundary the junction diverges from the germline segment, which might be a read error. The V gene is TRBV7-9, the J gene TRBJ2-1; 7 positions agree with TRBD1. The CDR3 totals 14 residues. Germline V lookup: CDR1 SEHNR, CDR2 FQNEAQ (reference sequence). CDR3 sequence reads: CASSLVQQGNEQFF. The CDR3 nucleotides are TGTGCCAGCAGTTTAGTACAACAGGGGAATGAGCAGTTCTTC. The full variable domain, completed using reference TRBV7-9 and TRBJ2-1, is DTGVSQNPRHKITKRGQNVTFRCDPISEHNRLYWYRQTLGQGPEFLTYFQNEAQLEKSRLLSDRFSAERPKGSFSTLEIQRTEQGDSAMYLCASSLVQQGNEQFFGPGTRLTVL.

The J gene is TRBJ1-3, the V gene TRBV7-9; tentative D call: TRBD1 (6 bases). CDR1 is SEHNR, CDR2 FQNEAQ, per germline (reference sequence). V lost 1 base, J lost 4 bases, and 23 bases lay in between. This CDR3 spans 19 amino acids. The chain's CDR3 is CASSLVRAGALGRGNTIYF. The CDR3 nucleotides are TGTGCCAGCAGCTTAGTTCGGGCAGGGGCCCTAGGAAGAGGAAACACCATATATTTT.

The chain links TRBV27 to TRBJ2-7; 7 bases map to TRBD1. Germline CDR1 reads MNHEY; CDR2 reads SMNVEV (reference sequence). J gave up 7 bases and V 6 bases, and 15 bases lay outside the gene matches. The CDR3 contains 15 residues. CDR3 amino acids: CASRYTPTGSWEQYF. In DNA form, the CDR3 reads TGTGCCAGCAGATACACCCCGACAGGGTCGTGGGAGCAGTACTTC.

This chain uses TRBV6-1 with TRBJ2-1; 15 bases agree with TRBD2. The germline V gene has CDR1 MNHNS and CDR2 SASEGT. There are 15 residues in the CDR3. Trimming at V came to 3 bases and at J to 8 bases, leaving 2 bases not matched to a gene. CDR3 amino acids: CASSEGTSGGYEQFF. CDR3 bases: TGTGCCAGCAGTGAGGGGACTAGCGGGGGGTATGAGCAGTTCTTC.

J is TRBJ2-2 and V is TRBV5-1, with D maybe TRBD1 (6 bases). CDR3 length: 15 amino acids. Looked up from germline, CDR1 is SGHRS and CDR2 is YFSETQ. V lost 4 bases and J 0 bases, leaving 10 bases between the germline ends. CDR3 DNA: TGCGCCAGCAGCACGGACAGCCCGAACACCGGGGAGCTGTTTTTT. It encodes CASSTDSPNTGELFF.

V and J are TRBV11-2 and TRBJ2-7, with TRBD2 matching 12 bases. Germline lookup yields CDR1 SGHAT and CDR2 FQNNGV. The V and J ends lost 4 bases and 2 bases, in that order; junction bases with no gene match: 3. This CDR3 is built from 15 residues. This CDR3 reads CASSSLAGGTYEQYF. In DNA form, the CDR3 reads TGTGCCAGCAGCTCACTAGCGGGAGGTACCTACGAGCAGTACTTC. The full variable domain, rest sourced from reference TRBV11-2 and TRBJ2-7, is EAGVAQSPRYKIIEKRQSVAFWCNPISGHATLYWYQQILGQGPKLLIQFQNNGVVDDSQLPKDRFSAERLKGVDSTLKIQPAKLEDSAVYLCASSSLAGGTYEQYFGPGTRLTVT.

The CDR3 loop is CASSRDKGPGGYGYTF. The CDR3 nucleotides are TGTGCCAGTAGTCGTGACAAGGGGCCCGGGGGCTATGGCTACACCTTC. V gene TRBV19 combines with J gene TRBJ1-2, with D perhaps TRBD1 (5 bases). The CDR3 totals 16 residues. With 5 bases removed from V and 4 bases from J, the gap between germline ends came to 20 bases. Germline V gene sequence: CDR1 LNHDA, CDR2 SQIVND (reference sequence).

To note about this clone: The junction and the germline gene differ at one end; a read error may be behind it. The CDR3 sequence is CASSLSRDRGFLF. CDR3 sequence (DNA): TGTGCCAGCAGCTTAAGTCGGGACAGGGGGTTCCTCTTC. The V and J genes are TRBV13 and TRBJ2-1, with 11 bases fitting TRBD1. CDR3 length equals 13 residues. Per germline, CDR1 PRHDT and CDR2 FYEKMQ (reference sequence). The variable domain in full, with the rest retrieved from reference TRBV13 and TRBJ2-1, is AAGVIQSPRHLIKEKRETATLKCYPIPRHDTVYWYQQGPGQDPQFLISFYEKMQSDKGSIPDRFSAQQFSDYHSELNMSSLELGDSALYFCASSLSRDRGFLFGPGTRLTVL.

This chain uses TRBV19 with TRBJ2-7, with 14 bases aligning to TRBD2. J gave up 6 bases and V 5 bases, and 3 bases lay outside the gene matches. CDR1 LNHDA and CDR2 SQIVND come from the germline V gene (reference sequence). This CDR3 comprises 14 residues. The DNA for the CDR3 is TGTGCCAGTAGTCCGGGACTAGCGGGAGTCGAGCAGTACTTC. Protein product: CASSPGLAGVEQYF.

The gene calls are TRBV27 and TRBJ2-7; 7 bases line up with TRBD2. With 5 bases clipped from V and 3 bases from J, the junction kept 7 bases outside the gene matches. The CDR3 has 14 amino acids. CDR1 is MNHEY, CDR2 SMNVEV, per germline (reference sequence). The chain's CDR3 is CASSVGGGGYEQYF. CDR3 coding DNA: TGTGCCAGCAGTGTCGGTGGGGGGGGCTACGAGCAGTACTTC.

V is TRBV18 and J is TRBJ2-7; D may be TRBD2 (5 bases). Trimming cost V 2 bases and J 0 bases, with 11 bases left between them. From germline, CDR1 is KGHSH and CDR2 LQKENI. The CDR3 contains 15 residues. The DNA for the CDR3 is TGTGCCAGCTCACCAGCAGTGAGGGACTCCTACGAGCAGTACTTC. Translating gives CASSPAVRDSYEQYF.

This chain connects TRBV11-2 to TRBJ2-7; D remains unclear. Germline V gene sequence: CDR1 SGHAT, CDR2 FQNNGV. The CDR3 totals 12 residues. The ends were cut back, 5 bases at V and 6 bases at J, with 11 bases in the middle. In DNA form, the CDR3 reads TGTGCCAGCAGCGATCTAGGTCTCGAGCAGTACTTC. Protein product: CASSDLGLEQYF. Full variable domain (remainder filled in from reference TRBV11-2 and TRBJ2-7): EAGVAQSPRYKIIEKRQSVAFWCNPISGHATLYWYQQILGQGPKLLIQFQNNGVVDDSQLPKDRFSAERLKGVDSTLKIQPAKLEDSAVYLCASSDLGLEQYFGPGTRLTVT.

This chain links TRBV5-4 with TRBJ2-3, with D possibly being TRBD2 (6 bases). This CDR3 contains 16 residues. V dropped 4 bases and J dropped 6 bases, with 21 bases sitting between them. The germline gives CDR1 SGHNT, CDR2 YYREEE (reference sequence). The CDR3 DNA reads as TGTGCCAGCAGCCCCGCGGGGCAGAAGGGCCCGGATACGCAGTATTTT. This codes for CASSPAGQKGPDTQYF. The entire variable domain, with the rest obtained from reference TRBV5-4 and TRBJ2-3, is as follows: ETGVTQSPTHLIKTRGQQVTLRCSSQSGHNTVSWYQQALGQGPQFIFQYYREEENGRGNFPPRFSGLQFPNYSSELNVNALELDDSALYLCASSPAGQKGPDTQYFGPGTRLTVL.

The chain links TRBV19 to TRBJ2-4; TRBD2 matches 7 bases. Germline assignment: CDR1 LNHDA and CDR2 SQIVND (reference sequence). The V segment lost 8 bases and the J segment 3 bases; nucleotides outside the gene matches: 10. CDR3 length equals 15 residues. The CDR3 here is CASGGGDGVKNIQYF. In DNA, the CDR3 is TGTGCCAGTGGGGGAGGGGACGGGGTCAAAAACATTCAGTACTTC.

This clone was observed a handful of times. The rearrangement joins TRBV5-4 to TRBJ1-1, with a weak D call TRBD1 (5 bases). Germline CDR1 SGHNT, CDR2 YYREEE (reference sequence). Between the trimmed V and J ends, which lost 2 bases and 4 bases, there was a span of 9 bases. The CDR3 totals 13 residues. In DNA form, the CDR3 reads TGTGCCAGCAGCTTCGACAGACGCACTGAAGCTTTCTTT. Amino acid sequence: CASSFDRRTEAFF.

The J gene is TRBJ2-5, the V gene TRBV10-3; D is perhaps TRBD2 (5 bases). The V gene's germline CDR1 is ENHRY and CDR2 SYGVKD. CDR3 size: 13 residues. Trimming took 4 bases from V and 3 from J, leaving 9 bases between them. CDR3: CAISGGSKETQYF. In DNA, the CDR3 is TGTGCCATCAGTGGAGGGTCTAAAGAGACCCAGTACTTC.

In this sample, this clone turned up a few times. This chain joins TRBV5-4 and TRBJ1-6; tentatively, D is TRBD1 (5 bases). CDR3 length: 16 residues. The V gene lost 0 bases and the J gene lost 0 bases, with 7 bases spanning the gap. Germline CDR1 and CDR2: SGHNT and YYREEE (reference sequence). CDR3 sequence: CASSLDRSSYNSPLHF. DNA for the CDR3: TGTGCCAGCAGCTTGGACAGGAGCTCCTATAATTCACCCCTCCACTTT.

CDR3 protein: CASSFGGRSTDTQYF. Written as DNA, the CDR3 is TGTGCCAGCAGTTTCGGAGGTCGTAGCACAGATACGCAGTATTTT. The genes are TRBV27 and TRBJ2-3; D may be TRBD2 (5 bases). Germline V lookup: CDR1 MNHEY, CDR2 SMNVEV (reference sequence). CDR3 length: 15 residues. Trimming removed 3 bases at V and 0 bases at J, with 10 bases between.

The chain combines TRBV7-3 with TRBJ1-3; 7 positions agree with TRBD1. Germline V CDR1 and CDR2: SGHTA, FQGTGA. The CDR3 extends over 16 amino acids. V lost 5 bases to trimming and J lost 0 bases; unmatched junction nucleotides: 7. The CDR3 region is CASSPGTASSGNTIYF. The CDR3 DNA is TGTGCCAGCAGCCCCGGGACAGCGAGCTCTGGAAACACCATATATTTT.